This T cell receptor beta chain was retrieved from a study of cytomegalovirus exposure and HLA in healthy donors (dated by TCRdb to 2015 to 2018). In the study overall: In an earlier analysis of some 610 of the donors, around 290 Gb of sequence data and approximately 100 million unique TCR beta sequences from 150 million to 200 million T cells were reported. The study used immunosequencing to profile the T cell repertoires of about 670 subjects and linked those repertoires to cytomegalovirus serostatus. A later genetic analysis took genome-wide SNP genotypes for 398 of the 666 donors and used that subset as a discovery cohort. All discovery cohort repertoires had been generated on a single sequencing platform. Typing coverage varied by locus: roughly 629-640 donors for A, B, C, DRB1 and DQB1; around 560 for DQA1; some 610 for DPA1; 450 to 480 for DPB1. A handful of DR-DQ haplotypes were handled as single units for association and clustering because linkage in the cohort was strong. An earlier analysis of fewer than 750 of the donors used high-throughput TCR beta sequencing to judge whether each TCR beta V gene segment behaved as functional or pseudogenic. The study aimed to test whether signatures of past pathogen exposure could be identified by cataloging public T cell receptors. In addition to the first cohort of 650 to 800 subjects, a separate validation cohort of around 110 different subjects was used. In the later analysis, no new phenotypic data were used to find candidate immune exposures; instead, reliance was placed on TCR beta sequences and their occurrence across donors. About 330 gigabases of sequencing data and around 85 million unique TCR sequences made up an early release that covered fewer than 650 HLA-typed donors. Class I and class II HLA loci were covered by the typing at four-digit resolution. The genetic ancestry cluster associated with self-reported Caucasian donors included 81% of the roughly 390 genotyped donors. Alongside the repertoire data, information on donor age, sex, ethnicity and CMV serostatus was compiled. Across about 370 genotyped donors of the cohort, an average of approximately 200,000 unique TCR beta nucleotide sequences per donor were sequenced, and roughly a sixth of those sequences were non-productive. A later analysis re-examined previously published TCR beta repertoires from 600 to 700 donors and added high-resolution HLA genotyping to investigate patterns of TCR occurrence. The study combined high-throughput TCR immunosequencing, statistical association of individual TCRs with disease status, and machine learning to predict cytomegalovirus infection status.

The cohort was made up of about 610 healthy bone marrow donors. At the time of sampling, all cohort members were nominally healthy, though unrecorded immune exposures were likely present. The donor tested CMV seropositive and was one of the 289 seropositive cohort members. Every donor gave a peripheral blood sample, and the peripheral blood mononuclear cells from that sample were used for TCR beta sequencing. Genomic DNA extraction from the blood cell samples was performed with the Qiagen DNeasy Blood Extraction Kit. The receptor library was made with the immunoSEQ multiplex PCR assay. The multiplex PCR relied on a mix of 60 forward primers for TCR Vbeta segments and 13 reverse primers for TCR Jbeta segments. The CDR3 region of rearranged TCR beta genes was amplified from genomic DNA by a multiplex PCR assay. On the Illumina HiSeq System, the amplified TCR beta libraries were sequenced as 87-base-pair reads. In the authors' own workflow: A later analysis counted tens of millions of unique TCR beta chains across the 550 to 700 repertoires, and 9.5 million to 11 million of these chains were shared by at least two donors. To remove PCR and sequencing errors, raw reads were error-corrected and collapsed into unique sequences using a nearest-neighbor algorithm that merged closely related sequences. CDR3 sequences were aligned to IMGT reference sequences to assign V, D and J gene segments. For a sequence to be retained, at least a six-nucleotide match to both a V gene segment and a J gene segment was required. A rearrangement was called productive if the CDR3 had no stop codons and remained in frame with V and J, and every other rearrangement was called non-productive. Following IMGT convention, CDR3 was defined as the stretch from the second conserved V-encoded cysteine to the conserved J-encoded phenylalanine. In an earlier analysis of approximately 590 of the donors, sequences lacking an unambiguous match to a single V gene segment were excluded. In an earlier analysis of some 590 of the donors, a V segment was called functional when productive rearrangements were above 56.7%, and segregating when the standard deviation between donors exceeded 5%. A statistical classification framework was developed to diagnose cytomegalovirus status using the catalog of TCR beta chain sequences. In a later analysis, TCR nucleotide sequences were compared against IMGT/GENE-DB human TR gene sequences so that V and J genes could be assigned. A later analysis assigned CDR3 sequences and most-parsimonious VDJ recombination scenarios with the TCRdist pipeline. In a later analysis, each TCR beta chain was defined by its CDR3 amino acid sequence together with its V-gene family, and reads lacking a unique V-gene family were excluded. In a later analysis, approximately 590 highly shared, low-generation-probability nucleotide sequences were removed to address suspected cross-contamination and a sequencing artifact. A later analysis calculated a clonal expansion index for each public chain from normalized within-repertoire ranks of inferred template counts. In a later analysis, generation probabilities were computed with a VDJ recombination model fitted to out-of-frame rearrangements, and the resulting probabilities were checked against IGoR. In a later analysis, hypergeometric tests were used to score TCR-TCR, TCR-HLA and TCR-CMV co-occurrence, with a repertoire-size bias correction applied to TCR pairs. A later analysis estimated false discovery rates by permuting HLA or CMV assignments 20 times. In a later analysis, co-occurring TCRs were grouped using DBSCAN, and TCRdist sequence similarity was added for clustering within HLA-allele-positive subsets. Co-occurrence clustering excluded repertoires with fewer than 30,000 or more than 120,000 public chains, plus five with anomalous nucleotide sharing. In its TCRdb copy, this immuneACCESS table keeps in-frame sequences only and misses some clones. Where compared with another copy, unresolved V genes explain less than half of these, and the others have no known cause. That table furnishes V, J and clone size, whereas the DNA furnished D and trimming. Present in this sample are around 90,000 clones, about 79% of which were seen just once. About 3.6% of the sample rests with the top ten.

Concerning this clone itself: Its antigen remains unidentified. The record has no base qualities; no much larger clone is one base away.

Broad study findings and their caveats: The earlier analysis of some 560 of the donors excluded approximately 17 rarely observed V segments, including chromosome 9 orphons, because counts were too low. A further reported finding was that TCR beta sequences accurately predicted the HLA-A and HLA-B alleles for most subjects in the first cohort. In an earlier analysis of some 640 of the donors, most TCR beta V segments were observed in productive rearrangements about 90% or about 30% of the time, broadly matching IMGT annotations. Compared with equally common non-associated chains, HLA-associated TCR beta chains in a later analysis were more clonally expanded and had lower generation probabilities. A later genetic analysis associated a missense DCLRE1C variant with V-gene and J-gene trimming of TCR beta chains, and an independent cohort replicated the association. In both the original and validation cohorts, the classifier was reported to diagnose cytomegalovirus status with high specificity and sensitivity. Roughly uniform sequencing depth across donors was assumed in presence/absence analyses, although this assumption may not hold. Strong co-occurrence of HLA alleles, especially DR and DQ, made assigning TCR associations to individual alleles difficult. The 87-base-pair reads could not distinguish some IMGT-functional V segments, including TRBV6-2 and TRBV6-3, so those segments were excluded. In a later analysis, TCR association rates were found to vary across HLA loci, with the most associated TCRs seen for DRB1 alleles and the fewest for HLA-C alleles. The only immune exposure information available for the cohort was CMV serostatus. In the study, about 150 TCR beta chains were listed as associated with cytomegalovirus. Linkage disequilibrium might explain the correlated functional status among segregating V segments, but an unknown experimental factor could not be ruled out. According to a later genetic analysis, donors in an Asian-associated ancestry cluster had fewer N-insertions in productive TCRs than the approximately 630-donor mean. In a later analysis, over 15,000 TCR beta sequences were associated with specific HLA alleles at a false discovery rate of 0.05. The sequencing pipeline was judged likely to have produced a cluster of highly shared sequence variants as a technical artifact. The authors suggested that the approach could potentially be generalized to other disease states and immunological phenotypes. A later analysis found that most CMV-associated TCR beta chains appeared HLA-restricted, with HLA associations seemingly driven largely by CMV exposure. Most TCR sequences were seen in very few donors, while some public TCRs were found in many individuals. Only TCR beta chains were sequenced in this cohort, and the absence of alpha or paired-chain data limited detectable features. In a later analysis, several top co-occurrence clusters were reported to appear linked to parvovirus B19, influenza, CMV and Epstein-Barr virus. In vitro tests confirmed that a few of the cytomegalovirus-associated TCR beta chains recognize cytomegalovirus antigens. Because some donors lacked HLA typing at each locus, the association tests relied only on the typed subset.

CDR1 SGHVS and CDR2 FQNEAQ were looked up in the germline V gene. The V and J ends are trimmed by 5 bases and 7 bases, leaving 9 bases between them. Its CDR3 holds 13 amino acids, cysteine through phenylalanine. Only the CDR3 part of the read is kept: 39 bases, read in frame from the first base. The origin of this receptor is a male donor in good health and CMV-seropositive. Sequencing was performed on PBMCs. This chain is built from TRBV7-8 and TRBJ1-6; 6 matching bases give a weak D call of TRBD1. The CDR3 has the sequence CASSVRGNSPLHF. The nucleotide sequence reads TGTGCCAGCAGCGTCAGGGGAAATTCACCCCTCCACTTT. Here the CDR3 is joined to the reference TRBV7-8 and TRBJ1-6 genes, and the full variable domain is: GAGVSQSPRYKVAKRGQDVALRCDPISGHVSLFWYQQALGQGPEFLTYFQNEAQLDKSGLPSDRFFAERPEGSVSTLKIQRTQQEDSAVYLCASSVRGNSPLHFGNGTRLTVT.